These 12 T cell receptor beta chains came from one sample sequenced in a study of identical twins. TCRdb re-analysed the 5' RACE reads in MiXCR, keeping a single row per CDR3 protein. This sample has over 500,000 distinct CDR3 sequences, with around 20% found just once. These data were also filed under a second study, of T cells expressing NK-cell markers.

The material sequenced was CD4+ T cells sorted from blood. The receptors shown here come from a woman aged 18-29 years in good health.

V gene TRBV5-4 combines with J gene TRBJ1-1, with D unclear. Germline V lookup: CDR1 SGHNT, CDR2 YYREEE (reference sequence). The V and J ends lost 4 bases and 0 bases respectively, with 13 bases between them. This CDR3 is 15 amino acids long. The CDR3 loop is CASSPPAGVNTEAFF. DNA of the CDR3: TGTGCCAGCAGCCCCCCCGCCGGCGTGAACACTGAAGCTTTCTTT.

This chain links TRBV24-1 with TRBJ1-2; D gene uncertain. V lost 3 bases and J lost 0, with 1 base in between. CDR1 and CDR2 from the germline V gene are KGHDR and SFDVKD. The CDR3 spans 12 residues. CDR3 sequence (DNA): TGTGCCACCAGTGATACTAACTATGGCTACACCTTC. Amino acid sequence: CATSDTNYGYTF.

The chain combines TRBV4-3 with TRBJ2-7, with 11 bases aligning to TRBD2. V lost 1 base and J lost 3; bases outside the gene matches: 5. CDR1 LGHNA and CDR2 YSLEER come from the germline V gene. This CDR3 spans 16 amino acids. The CDR3 loop is CASSQAGGLAVYEQYF. The CDR3 DNA reads as TGCGCCAGCAGCCAAGCGGGGGGACTAGCGGTCTACGAGCAGTACTTC.

This clonotype was counted only a few times. The chain is built from TRBV4-2 and TRBJ2-7; the match to TRBD2 covers 13 bases. Germline trimming cut 4 bases from V and 3 bases from J; bases unmatched to any gene: 6. The V gene's germline CDR1 is LGHNA and CDR2 YNFKEQ. This CDR3 contains 16 residues. The chain's CDR3 is CASSLKGTSGDYEQYF. As DNA, the CDR3 is TGTGCCAGCAGCCTTAAGGGGACTAGCGGGGACTACGAGCAGTACTTC.

V is TRBV20-1 and J is TRBJ2-7, with D possibly TRBD1 on 6 matching bases. This CDR3 comprises 14 residues. Trimming removed 4 bases from V and 5 bases from J, with 18 bases in between. Germline CDR1 is DFQATT and CDR2 is SNEGSKA (reference sequence). The CDR3: CSAIGVQGEDEQYF. CDR3 in DNA: TGCAGTGCTATCGGGGTACAGGGAGAGGACGAGCAGTACTTC.

The chain uses TRBV20-1 and TRBJ1-4, with D perhaps TRBD1 (5 bases). This CDR3 is 12 amino acids long. V was clipped by 1 base and J by 9 bases, with 9 bases between them. Germline CDR1 DFQATT, CDR2 SNEGSKA (reference sequence). CDR3 in amino acids: CSARAVGQKLFF. In nucleotides, the CDR3 is TGCAGTGCTAGAGCCGTGGGGCAAAAACTGTTTTTT.

This clonotype turned up a few times. The chain recombines TRBV12-3 or TRBV12-4 with TRBJ2-7; possibly TRBD2 for D (6 bases). V lost 3 bases and J lost 3, with 15 bases in between. The CDR3 has 15 amino acids. For the CDR3, the DNA is TGTGCCAGCAGTTTTGGCGGGGTGGGGAACTACGAGCAGTACTTC. Translation gives CASSFGGVGNYEQYF.

The chain recombines TRBV12-3 or TRBV12-4 with TRBJ2-2, with D hard to call. There are 15 residues in the CDR3. Trimming shortened V by 5 bases and J by 0 bases, and 10 bases separated the two germline ends. The DNA of the CDR3 is TGTGCCAGCAGTCTCGTTTACTCGAACACCGGGGAGCTGTTTTTT. Its translation: CASSLVYSNTGELFF.

The chain is built from TRBV6-1 and TRBJ1-1; D gene ambiguous. The germline gives CDR1 MNHNS, CDR2 SASEGT. The CDR3 spans 14 residues. V lost 8 bases and J 4 bases, leaving 17 bases between the germline ends. The CDR3 reads CASGRGFWGTEAFF. CDR3 nucleotide sequence: TGTGCCAGCGGAAGAGGGTTTTGGGGCACTGAAGCTTTCTTT.

The genes are TRBV18 and TRBJ2-1, with 7 bases aligning to TRBD1. Germline CDR1 and CDR2: KGHSH and LQKENI. The CDR3 contains 13 residues. With 3 bases clipped from V and 8 bases from J, the junction kept 4 bases outside the gene matches. The CDR3 nucleotides are TGTGCCAGCTCACCTGACAGGGTCCATGAGCAGTTCTTC. Translating it yields CASSPDRVHEQFF. Filled out from reference TRBV18 and TRBJ2-1, the complete variable domain reads NAGVMQNPRHLVRRRGQEARLRCSPMKGHSHVYWYRQLPEEGLKFMVYLQKENIIDESGMPKERFSAEFPKEGPSILRIQQVVRGDSAAYFCASSPDRVHEQFFGPGTRLTVL.

The J gene is TRBJ2-7, the V gene TRBV29-1; D might be TRBD1 or TRBD2, each matching 5 bases. The V end lost 5 bases, the J end lost 6 bases, and 17 bases lay between the germline ends. The CDR3 spans 13 residues. Germline loops: CDR1 SQVTM, CDR2 ANQGSEA. CDR3 bases: TGCAGCGTTTCCCGGCCCCGAGGGGCCGAGCAGTACTTC. Translated: CSVSRPRGAEQYF.

This clonotype occurred many times. One end of the junction does not line up with germline, which may come from a read error. This CDR3 reads CASSRTTTDAPLNF. The CDR3 DNA sequence: TGCGCCAGCAGCCGGACGACAACGGATGCTCCTTTAAACTTC. The rearrangement joins TRBV5-1 to TRBJ2-7; D not resolved. This CDR3 has 14 amino acids. Germline values: CDR1 SGHRS, CDR2 YFSETQ.